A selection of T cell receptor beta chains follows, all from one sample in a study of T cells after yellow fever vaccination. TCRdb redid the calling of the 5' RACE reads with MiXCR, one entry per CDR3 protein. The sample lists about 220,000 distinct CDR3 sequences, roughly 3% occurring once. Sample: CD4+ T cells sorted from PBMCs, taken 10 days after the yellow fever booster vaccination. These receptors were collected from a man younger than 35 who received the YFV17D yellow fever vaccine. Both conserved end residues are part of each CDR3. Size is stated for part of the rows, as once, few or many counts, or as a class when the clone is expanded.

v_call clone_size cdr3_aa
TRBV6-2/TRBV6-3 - CASSYSYRLFRRTGITDTQYF
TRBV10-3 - CAIRPGEGQGQTDTQYF
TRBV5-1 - CASCLQETQYF
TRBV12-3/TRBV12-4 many CASSYGDENSNQPQHF
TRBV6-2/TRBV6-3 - CASSFGGSGNQPQHF
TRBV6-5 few CASSYSGAVMNTEAFF
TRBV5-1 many CASSLMSEQETQYF
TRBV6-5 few CASSPGADYGYTF
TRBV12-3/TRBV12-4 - CASSPRLATFQQETQYF
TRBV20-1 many CSAQRDPYEQYF
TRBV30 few CAWSWGVNGYTF
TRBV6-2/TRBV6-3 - CASSRYQNQETQYF
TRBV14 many CASSQVALIYTGELFF
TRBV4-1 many CASSQVPSDTQYF
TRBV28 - CASTPGTAKNIQYF
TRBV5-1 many CASHLTDTQYF
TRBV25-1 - CASSLDRTILYF
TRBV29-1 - CSVRPAGGGEQFF
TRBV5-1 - CASSVGLAETETQYF
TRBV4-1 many CASSQGVSVTLPLQFF
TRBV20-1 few CSARDPSGPGNTIYF
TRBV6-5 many CASSYAGNSGANVLTF
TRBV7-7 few CASSLDSQETQYF
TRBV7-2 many CASSRLGHQETQYF
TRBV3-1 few CASSLRTGADIQYF
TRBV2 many CASRGGTSGGSYNEQFF
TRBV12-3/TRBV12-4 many CASSLSGSPLHF
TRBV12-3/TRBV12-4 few CASSRQGTETQYF